This is a list of T cell receptor beta chains from one sample in a study of type 1 regulatory T cells. No antigens are known for them. TCRdb re-called the reads through MiXCR, storing one row per CDR3 protein. In the table there are about 69,000 distinct CDR3 sequences, 20% of which are singletons. Sequencing was carried out using cultured type 1 regulatory T (Tr1) cells, either the whole culture or a sorted fraction (not recorded which). These receptor sequences come from a human donor in good health. The CDR3 runs from the conserved cysteine through the conserved F or W. The order of the fields is clone size, V gene, D gene, J gene, CDR3 protein, CDR3 DNA. D genes are given only for firm matches. The listing skips clone size in some rows; elsewhere it reads once, few, many or a size class.

clone_size: .; v_call: TRBV12-3/TRBV12-4; d_call: .; j_call: TRBJ2-5; cdr3_aa: CASNRAGGAETQYF; cdr3_nt: TGTGCCAGCAACCGGGCCGGGGGCGCGGAGACCCAGTACTTC
clone_size: .; v_call: TRBV7-8; d_call: .; j_call: TRBJ2-1; cdr3_aa: CASSPRGRGEQFF; cdr3_nt: TGTGCCAGCAGCCCCCGTGGACGGGGTGAGCAGTTCTTC
clone_size: few; v_call: TRBV20-1; d_call: TRBD1; j_call: TRBJ2-7; cdr3_aa: CSLPGQGTYEQYF; cdr3_nt: TGCAGCTTACCGGGACAGGGGACCTACGAGCAGTACTTC
clone_size: few; v_call: TRBV20-1; d_call: .; j_call: TRBJ2-7; cdr3_aa: CSATAGNRPSSYEQYF; cdr3_nt: TGCAGTGCTACGGCAGGGAACCGACCTAGCTCCTACGAGCAGTACTTC
clone_size: few; v_call: TRBV20-1; d_call: .; j_call: TRBJ2-3; cdr3_aa: CSAREPSIATDTQYF; cdr3_nt: TGCAGTGCTAGAGAGCCAAGCATAGCCACAGATACGCAGTATTTT
clone_size: many; v_call: TRBV3-1; d_call: .; j_call: TRBJ1-1; cdr3_aa: CASSQDHLAEAFF; cdr3_nt: TGTGCCAGCAGCCAAGATCACCTCGCTGAAGCTTTCTTT
clone_size: .; v_call: TRBV7-9; d_call: .; j_call: TRBJ2-1; cdr3_aa: CASSLNLPSEQFF; cdr3_nt: TGTGCCAGCAGCTTAAATCTCCCGAGTGAGCAGTTCTTC
clone_size: few; v_call: TRBV6-2/TRBV6-3; d_call: TRBD2; j_call: TRBJ2-1; cdr3_aa: CASGSTSGFENEQFF; cdr3_nt: TGTGCCAGCGGGTCGACTAGCGGTTTTGAGAATGAGCAGTTCTTC
clone_size: many; v_call: TRBV24-1; d_call: TRBD1; j_call: TRBJ2-3; cdr3_aa: CATSDLQGTGGSDTQYF; cdr3_nt: TGTGCCACCAGTGATTTGCAAGGGACAGGGGGCTCAGATACGCAGTATTTT
clone_size: .; v_call: TRBV12-3/TRBV12-4; d_call: .; j_call: TRBJ2-7; cdr3_aa: CASSLAREQYF; cdr3_nt: TGTGCCAGCAGTTTAGCGCGAGAGCAGTACTTC
clone_size: few; v_call: TRBV24-1; d_call: .; j_call: TRBJ2-3; cdr3_aa: CATSDTSDTQYF; cdr3_nt: TGTGCCACCAGTGATACTTCAGATACGCAGTATTTT
clone_size: few; v_call: TRBV7-9; d_call: TRBD1; j_call: TRBJ2-3; cdr3_aa: CASSLGQFTDTQYF; cdr3_nt: TGTGCCAGCAGCTTGGGACAGTTCACAGATACGCAGTATTTT
clone_size: medium-sized; v_call: TRBV7-2; d_call: .; j_call: TRBJ2-1; cdr3_aa: CASSPRGPYNEQFF; cdr3_nt: TGTGCCAGCAGCCCGCGGGGTCCCTACAATGAGCAGTTCTTC
clone_size: .; v_call: TRBV30; d_call: .; j_call: TRBJ2-7; cdr3_aa: CAWSSDGYEQYF; cdr3_nt: TGTGCCTGGAGTTCCGACGGGTACGAGCAGTACTTC
clone_size: many; v_call: TRBV29-1; d_call: .; j_call: TRBJ1-1; cdr3_aa: CSVDSGSNTEAFF; cdr3_nt: TGCAGCGTTGATTCAGGGTCTAACACTGAAGCTTTCTTT
clone_size: few; v_call: TRBV10-3; d_call: TRBD2; j_call: TRBJ2-3; cdr3_aa: CAISEGGLAGGADTQYF; cdr3_nt: TGTGCCATCAGTGAGGGGGGACTAGCGGGAGGGGCAGATACGCAGTATTTT
clone_size: few; v_call: TRBV20-1; d_call: TRBD2; j_call: TRBJ2-1; cdr3_aa: CSAMGGREIHEQFF; cdr3_nt: TGCAGTGCTATGGGAGGGCGGGAGATACATGAGCAGTTCTTC
clone_size: few; v_call: TRBV15; d_call: TRBD1; j_call: TRBJ2-7; cdr3_aa: CATSRGQGEGEQYF; cdr3_nt: TGTGCCACCAGCAGGGGACAGGGTGAAGGCGAGCAGTACTTC
clone_size: few; v_call: TRBV5-1; d_call: TRBD2; j_call: TRBJ2-7; cdr3_aa: CASSMTSGGYEQYF; cdr3_nt: TGCGCCAGCAGCATGACTAGCGGGGGCTACGAGCAGTACTTC
clone_size: .; v_call: TRBV5-1; d_call: TRBD1; j_call: TRBJ2-1; cdr3_aa: CASSGGTGAYNEQFF; cdr3_nt: TGCGCCAGCAGCGGAGGGACAGGGGCCTACAATGAGCAGTTCTTC
clone_size: few; v_call: TRBV11-3; d_call: .; j_call: TRBJ2-1; cdr3_aa: CASSFGLAEQFF; cdr3_nt: TGTGCCAGCAGCTTCGGGCTAGCCGAGCAGTTCTTC
clone_size: .; v_call: TRBV4-2; d_call: TRBD2; j_call: TRBJ2-1; cdr3_aa: CASSQKVVSGRAVDNEQFF; cdr3_nt: TGTGCCAGCAGCCAAAAAGTAGTTAGCGGGAGGGCCGTCGACAATGAGCAGTTCTTC
clone_size: few; v_call: TRBV29-1; d_call: .; j_call: TRBJ1-4; cdr3_aa: CSVGTVSGKLFF; cdr3_nt: TGCAGCGTTGGGACAGTTTCGGGAAAACTGTTTTTT
clone_size: .; v_call: TRBV20-1; d_call: .; j_call: TRBJ2-3; cdr3_aa: CSAWDIRTDTQYF; cdr3_nt: TGCAGTGCTTGGGACATCCGCACAGATACGCAGTATTTT
clone_size: .; v_call: TRBV20-1; d_call: .; j_call: TRBJ1-5; cdr3_aa: CSARAVGQPQGPQHF; cdr3_nt: TGCAGTGCTAGAGCCGTAGGACAGCCCCAGGGGCCCCAGCATTTT
clone_size: .; v_call: TRBV7-2; d_call: .; j_call: TRBJ2-3; cdr3_aa: CASSLGGISTDTQYF; cdr3_nt: TGTGCCAGCAGCTTAGGGGGTATTAGCACAGATACGCAGTATTTT
clone_size: few; v_call: TRBV2; d_call: .; j_call: TRBJ2-1; cdr3_aa: CASSEVSRVNEQFF; cdr3_nt: TGTGCCAGCAGTGAAGTTAGCAGGGTGAATGAGCAGTTCTTC
clone_size: .; v_call: TRBV7-9; d_call: .; j_call: TRBJ2-1; cdr3_aa: CASSLVAQSSYNEQFF; cdr3_nt: TGTGCCAGCAGCTTAGTTGCGCAGAGCTCCTACAATGAGCAGTTCTTC
clone_size: .; v_call: TRBV5-1; d_call: .; j_call: TRBJ1-1; cdr3_aa: CASSLRWGRNTEAFF; cdr3_nt: TGCGCCAGCAGCCTCCGGTGGGGGAGGAACACTGAAGCTTTCTTT
clone_size: .; v_call: TRBV7-2; d_call: TRBD2; j_call: TRBJ2-7; cdr3_aa: CASSKAGALHEQYF; cdr3_nt: TGTGCCAGCAGTAAAGCGGGAGCTTTGCACGAGCAGTACTTC
clone_size: .; v_call: TRBV7-2; d_call: TRBD1; j_call: TRBJ1-4; cdr3_aa: CASSSRTGWDEKLFF; cdr3_nt: TGTGCCAGCAGCTCCCGGACAGGGTGGGATGAAAAACTGTTTTTT
clone_size: many; v_call: TRBV29-1; d_call: .; j_call: TRBJ1-4; cdr3_aa: CSVESNEKLFF; cdr3_nt: TGCAGCGTTGAGTCTAATGAAAAACTGTTTTTT
clone_size: few; v_call: TRBV12-3/TRBV12-4; d_call: .; j_call: TRBJ2-1; cdr3_aa: CASSFPSVNEQFF; cdr3_nt: TGTGCCAGCAGTTTTCCGAGCGTCAATGAGCAGTTCTTC
clone_size: .; v_call: TRBV25-1; d_call: TRBD1; j_call: TRBJ2-1; cdr3_aa: CASSEYGTGGASGSYNEQFF; cdr3_nt: TGTGCCAGCAGTGAATATGGGACAGGGGGCGCTAGCGGGTCCTACAATGAGCAGTTCTTC
clone_size: .; v_call: TRBV2; d_call: .; j_call: TRBJ1-1; cdr3_aa: CASRAVSGTEAFF; cdr3_nt: TGTGCCAGCAGGGCAGTTTCGGGGACTGAAGCTTTCTTT
clone_size: .; v_call: TRBV3-1; d_call: TRBD2; j_call: TRBJ2-5; cdr3_aa: CASSQTTSRETQYF; cdr3_nt: TGTGCCAGCAGCCAAACGACTAGCCGAGAGACCCAGTACTTC
clone_size: .; v_call: TRBV5-1; d_call: .; j_call: TRBJ2-1; cdr3_aa: CASSTGRPYNEQFF; cdr3_nt: TGCGCCAGCAGCACAGGACGGCCCTACAATGAGCAGTTCTTC
clone_size: few; v_call: TRBV23-1; d_call: TRBD1; j_call: TRBJ1-5; cdr3_aa: CASSQIFGTGAQGQPQHF; cdr3_nt: TGCGCCAGCAGTCAAATTTTCGGGACAGGGGCCCAGGGGCAGCCCCAGCATTTT
clone_size: .; v_call: TRBV5-6; d_call: .; j_call: TRBJ1-2; cdr3_aa: CASSTDRNYGYTF; cdr3_nt: TGTGCCAGCAGCACCGACAGGAACTATGGCTACACCTTC
clone_size: few; v_call: TRBV12-3/TRBV12-4; d_call: .; j_call: TRBJ2-3; cdr3_aa: CASSLIGASTDTQYF; cdr3_nt: TGTGCCAGCAGTTTAATAGGTGCTAGCACAGATACGCAGTATTTT
clone_size: few; v_call: TRBV5-1; d_call: .; j_call: TRBJ2-1; cdr3_aa: CASYLGSLVYNEQFF; cdr3_nt: TGCGCCAGTTACCTAGGGTCCTTGGTCTACAATGAGCAGTTCTTC
clone_size: .; v_call: TRBV4-3; d_call: TRBD1; j_call: TRBJ2-3; cdr3_aa: CTSSPGDRGPRQYF; cdr3_nt: TGCACCAGCAGCCCCGGGGACAGGGGTCCGCGGCAGTATTTT